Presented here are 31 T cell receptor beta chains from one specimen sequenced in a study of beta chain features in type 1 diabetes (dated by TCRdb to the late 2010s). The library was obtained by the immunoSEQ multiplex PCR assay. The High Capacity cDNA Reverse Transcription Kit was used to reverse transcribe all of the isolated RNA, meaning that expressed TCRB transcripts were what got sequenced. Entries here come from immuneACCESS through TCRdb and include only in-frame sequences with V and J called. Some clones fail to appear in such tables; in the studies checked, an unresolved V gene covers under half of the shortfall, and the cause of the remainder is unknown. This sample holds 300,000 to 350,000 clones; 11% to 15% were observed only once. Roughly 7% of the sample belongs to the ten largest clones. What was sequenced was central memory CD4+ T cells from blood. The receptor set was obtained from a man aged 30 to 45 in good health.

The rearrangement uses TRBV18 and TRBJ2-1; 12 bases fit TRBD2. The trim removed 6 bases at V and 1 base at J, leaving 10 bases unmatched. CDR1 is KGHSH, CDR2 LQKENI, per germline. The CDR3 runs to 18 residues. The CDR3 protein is CASSPRTSGVLSYNEQFF. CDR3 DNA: TGTGCCAGCTCGCCTAGGACTAGCGGGGTCCTTTCCTACAATGAGCAGTTCTTC.

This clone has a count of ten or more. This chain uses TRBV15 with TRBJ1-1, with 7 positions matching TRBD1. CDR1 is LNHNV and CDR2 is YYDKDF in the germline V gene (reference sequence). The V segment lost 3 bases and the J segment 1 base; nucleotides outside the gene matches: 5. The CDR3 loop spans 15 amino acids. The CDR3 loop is CATSSRDSKNTEAFF. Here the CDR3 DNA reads TGTGCCACCAGCAGCCGGGACAGTAAGAACACTGAAGCTTTCTTT.

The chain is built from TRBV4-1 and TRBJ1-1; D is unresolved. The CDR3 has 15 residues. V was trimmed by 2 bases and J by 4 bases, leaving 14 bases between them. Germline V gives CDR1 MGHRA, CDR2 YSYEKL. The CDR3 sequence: CASSQRTAVGTEAFF. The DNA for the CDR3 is TGCGCCAGCAGCCAAAGGACGGCCGTGGGCACTGAAGCTTTCTTT.

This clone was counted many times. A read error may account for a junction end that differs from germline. The CDR3 DNA reads TGTGCCAGCACCTTAACGACAGGGTTGGGAGGAAGCAATCAGCCCCAGCATTTT. Its translation is CASTLTTGLGGSNQPQHF. J is TRBJ1-5 and V is TRBV7-2; 7 positions agree with TRBD1. CDR3 size: 18 residues. Germline V gene lookup returns CDR1 SGHTA and CDR2 FQGNSA.

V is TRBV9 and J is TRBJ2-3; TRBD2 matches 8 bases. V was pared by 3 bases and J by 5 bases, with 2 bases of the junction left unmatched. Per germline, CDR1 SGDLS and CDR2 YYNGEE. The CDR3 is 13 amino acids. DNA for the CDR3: TGTGCCAGCAGCGCGGGACTAGGAGATACGCAGTATTTT. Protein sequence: CASSAGLGDTQYF.

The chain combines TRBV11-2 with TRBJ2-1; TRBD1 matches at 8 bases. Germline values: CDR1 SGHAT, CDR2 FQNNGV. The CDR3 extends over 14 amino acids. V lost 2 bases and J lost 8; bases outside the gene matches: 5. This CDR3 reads CASSLNQGADEQFF. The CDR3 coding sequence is TGTGCCAGCAGCTTAAACCAGGGGGCAGATGAGCAGTTCTTC.

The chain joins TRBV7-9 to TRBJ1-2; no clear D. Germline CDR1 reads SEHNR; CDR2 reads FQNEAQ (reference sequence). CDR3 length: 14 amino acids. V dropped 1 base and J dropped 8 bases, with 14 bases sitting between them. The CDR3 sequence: CASSLDWQIGGYTF. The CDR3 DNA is TGTGCCAGCAGCTTAGACTGGCAGATCGGAGGCTACACCTTC.

Here the CDR3 reads CAVPQEFYGYTF. The CDR3 coding sequence is TGTGCCGTACCTCAGGAATTCTATGGCTACACCTTC. V usage is TRBV28 and J usage is TRBJ1-2; D ambiguous. Germline V gives CDR1 MDHEN, CDR2 SYDVKM. V lost 11 bases and J lost 4, with 14 bases in between. The CDR3 has 12 residues.

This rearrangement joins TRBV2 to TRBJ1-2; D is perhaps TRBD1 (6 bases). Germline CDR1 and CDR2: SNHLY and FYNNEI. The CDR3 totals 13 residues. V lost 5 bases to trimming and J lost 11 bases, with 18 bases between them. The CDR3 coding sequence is TGTGCCAGCAGTCCCTCGGGGGCTGTAGGGTACACCTTC. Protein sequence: CASSPSGAVGYTF.

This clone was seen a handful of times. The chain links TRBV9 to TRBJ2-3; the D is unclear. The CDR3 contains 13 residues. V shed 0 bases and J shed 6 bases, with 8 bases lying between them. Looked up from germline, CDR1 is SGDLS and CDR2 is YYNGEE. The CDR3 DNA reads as TGTGCCAGCAGCGTAGACGACGGCGATACGCAGTATTTT. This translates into CASSVDDGDTQYF.

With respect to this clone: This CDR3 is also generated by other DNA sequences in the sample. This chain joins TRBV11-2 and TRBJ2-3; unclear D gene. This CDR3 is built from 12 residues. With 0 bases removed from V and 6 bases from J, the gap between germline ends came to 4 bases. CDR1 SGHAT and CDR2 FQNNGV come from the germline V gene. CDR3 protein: CASSLDSDTQYF. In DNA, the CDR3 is TGTGCCAGCAGCTTAGACAGTGATACGCAGTATTTT.

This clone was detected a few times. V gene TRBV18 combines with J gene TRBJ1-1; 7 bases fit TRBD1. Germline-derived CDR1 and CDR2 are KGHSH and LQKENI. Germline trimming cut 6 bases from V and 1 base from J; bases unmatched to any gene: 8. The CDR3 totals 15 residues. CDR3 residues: CASSLTQGENTEAFF. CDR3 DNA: TGTGCCAGCTCCCTAACCCAGGGGGAGAACACTGAAGCTTTCTTT.

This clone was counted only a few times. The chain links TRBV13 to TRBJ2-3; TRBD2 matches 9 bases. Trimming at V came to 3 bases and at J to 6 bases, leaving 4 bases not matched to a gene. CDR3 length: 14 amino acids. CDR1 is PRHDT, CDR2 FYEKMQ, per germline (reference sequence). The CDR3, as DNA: TGTGCCAGCAGCTTGGGACTAGCATGGGATACGCAGTATTTT. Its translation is CASSLGLAWDTQYF.

The CDR3 is CASSQDGAGVAYEQYF. CDR3 DNA sequence: TGTGCCAGCAGCCAAGATGGGGCCGGGGTCGCATACGAGCAGTACTTC. The chain recombines TRBV21-1 with TRBJ2-7. TRBV21-1 is deemed a pseudogene. There are 16 residues in the CDR3.

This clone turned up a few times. The CDR3 DNA reads TGTGCCTGGAGTCGGGATACCGGGGAGCTGTTTTTT. It encodes CAWSRDTGELFF. The rearrangement links TRBV30 to TRBJ2-2; tentative D call: TRBD2 (5 bases). CDR3 size: 12 residues. Germline V gene sequence: CDR1 GTSNPN, CDR2 SVGIG (reference sequence). V shed 2 bases and J shed 5 bases, with 6 bases lying between them. Looking up the rest from reference TRBV30 and TRBJ2-2 gives the full variable domain: SQTIHQWPATLVQPVGSPLSLECTVEGTSNPNLYWYRQAAGRGLQLLFYSVGIGQISSEVPQNLSASRPQDRQFILSSKKLLLSDSGFYLCAWSRDTGELFFGEGSRLTVL.

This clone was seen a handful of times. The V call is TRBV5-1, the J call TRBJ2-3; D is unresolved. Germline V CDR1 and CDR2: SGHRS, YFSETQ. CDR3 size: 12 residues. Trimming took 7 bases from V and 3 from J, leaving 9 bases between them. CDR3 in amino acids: CASGILTDTQYF. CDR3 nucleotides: TGCGCCAGCGGAATCCTAACAGATACGCAGTATTTT.

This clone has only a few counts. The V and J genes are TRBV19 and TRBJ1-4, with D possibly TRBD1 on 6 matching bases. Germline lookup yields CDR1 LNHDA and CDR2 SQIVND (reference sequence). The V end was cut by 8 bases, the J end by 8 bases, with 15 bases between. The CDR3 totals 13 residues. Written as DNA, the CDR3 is TGTGCCAGTTGGGACACCCGGAAGGAAAAACTGTTTTTT. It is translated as CASWDTRKEKLFF.

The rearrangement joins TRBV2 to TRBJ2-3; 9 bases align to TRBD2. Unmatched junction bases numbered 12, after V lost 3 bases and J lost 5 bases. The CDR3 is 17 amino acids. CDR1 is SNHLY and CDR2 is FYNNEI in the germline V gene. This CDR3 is CASSEFRGRETGDTQYF. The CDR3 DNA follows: TGTGCCAGCAGTGAGTTCCGCGGGAGGGAAACGGGAGATACGCAGTATTTT. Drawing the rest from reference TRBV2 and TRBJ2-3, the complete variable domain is EPEVTQTPSHQVTQMGQEVILRCVPISNHLYFYWYRQILGQKVEFLVSFYNNEISEKSEIFDDQFSVERPDGSNFTLKIRSTKLEDSAMYFCASSEFRGRETGDTQYFGPGTRLTVL.

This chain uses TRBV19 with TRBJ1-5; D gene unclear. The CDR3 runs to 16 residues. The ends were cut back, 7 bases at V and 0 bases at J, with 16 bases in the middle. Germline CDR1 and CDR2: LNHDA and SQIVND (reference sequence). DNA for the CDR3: TGTGCCAGTACCACGGCCGGACCCTATAGCAATCAGCCCCAGCATTTT. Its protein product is CASTTAGPYSNQPQHF.

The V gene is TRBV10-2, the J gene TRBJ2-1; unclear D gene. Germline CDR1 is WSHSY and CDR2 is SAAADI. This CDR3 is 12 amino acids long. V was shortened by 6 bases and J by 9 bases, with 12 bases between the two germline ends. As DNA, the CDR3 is TGCGCCAGCAGGTCGCTCATTAGTGAGCAGTTCTTC. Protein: CASRSLISEQFF.

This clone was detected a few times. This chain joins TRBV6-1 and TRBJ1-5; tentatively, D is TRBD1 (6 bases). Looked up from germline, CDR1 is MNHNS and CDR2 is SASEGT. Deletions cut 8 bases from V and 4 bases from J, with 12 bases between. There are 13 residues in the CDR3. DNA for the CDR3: TGTGCCAGCGCCCCGGACAGAAATCAGCCCCAGCATTTT. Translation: CASAPDRNQPQHF.

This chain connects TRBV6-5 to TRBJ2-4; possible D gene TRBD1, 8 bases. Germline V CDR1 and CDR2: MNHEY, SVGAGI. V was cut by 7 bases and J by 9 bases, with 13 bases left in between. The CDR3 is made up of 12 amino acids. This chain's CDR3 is CASKTGEGIQYF. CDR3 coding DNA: TGTGCCAGCAAGACAGGGGAGGGCATTCAGTACTTC.

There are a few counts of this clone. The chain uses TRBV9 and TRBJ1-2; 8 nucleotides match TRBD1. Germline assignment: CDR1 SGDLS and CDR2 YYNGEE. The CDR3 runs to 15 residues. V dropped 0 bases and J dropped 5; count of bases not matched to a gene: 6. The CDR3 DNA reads TGTGCCAGCAGCGTAGCAGGACAGGGTAGATATGGCTACACCTTC. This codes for CASSVAGQGRYGYTF.

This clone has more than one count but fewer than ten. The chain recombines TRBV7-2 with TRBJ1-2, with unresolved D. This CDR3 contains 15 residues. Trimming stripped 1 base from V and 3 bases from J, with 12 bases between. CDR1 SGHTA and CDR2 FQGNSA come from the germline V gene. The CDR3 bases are TGTGCCAGCAGCTTAGGCGGAAGCTCGGACTATGGCTACACCTTC. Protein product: CASSLGGSSDYGYTF.

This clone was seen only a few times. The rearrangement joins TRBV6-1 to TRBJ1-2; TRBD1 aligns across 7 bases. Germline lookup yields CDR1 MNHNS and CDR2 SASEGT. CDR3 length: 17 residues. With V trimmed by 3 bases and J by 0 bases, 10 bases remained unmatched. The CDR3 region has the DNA TGTGCCAGCAGTGACTACAGGGGCGCCTACGCTAACTATGGCTACACCTTC. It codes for CASSDYRGAYANYGYTF.

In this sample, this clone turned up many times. In DNA, the CDR3 is TGTGCCAGCAGCCAAGATCTAGCGGGGACGAACACCGGGGAGCTGTTTTTT. Translated: CASSQDLAGTNTGELFF. The rearrangement joins TRBV14 to TRBJ2-2; TRBD2 matches 9 bases. In germline, CDR1 is SGHDN, CDR2 FVKESK. This CDR3 is 17 amino acids long. V trimming: 0 bases; J trimming: 0 bases; junction bases outside the gene matches: 2.

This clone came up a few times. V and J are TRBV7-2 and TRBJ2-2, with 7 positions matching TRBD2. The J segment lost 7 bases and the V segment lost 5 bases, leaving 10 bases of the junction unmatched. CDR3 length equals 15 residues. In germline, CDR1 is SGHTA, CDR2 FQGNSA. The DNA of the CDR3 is TGTGCCAGCAGCCCGGTGGGGCGGGAGCGCGGGGAGCTGTTTTTT. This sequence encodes CASSPVGRERGELFF.

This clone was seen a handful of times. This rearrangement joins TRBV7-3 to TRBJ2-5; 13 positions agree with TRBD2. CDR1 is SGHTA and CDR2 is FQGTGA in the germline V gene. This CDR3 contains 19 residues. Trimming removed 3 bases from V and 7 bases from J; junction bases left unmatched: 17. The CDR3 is CASSFSGTSGATDRGTQYF. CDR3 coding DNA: TGTGCCAGCAGCTTCAGCGGGACTAGCGGGGCGACAGATCGAGGGACCCAGTACTTC.

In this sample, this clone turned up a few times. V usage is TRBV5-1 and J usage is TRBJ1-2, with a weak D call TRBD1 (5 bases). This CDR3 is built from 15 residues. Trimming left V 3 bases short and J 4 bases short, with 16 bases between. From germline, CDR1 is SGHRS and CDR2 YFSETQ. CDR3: CASSSTPQVPYGYTF. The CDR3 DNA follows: TGCGCCAGCAGCTCGACTCCACAGGTACCCTATGGCTACACCTTC.

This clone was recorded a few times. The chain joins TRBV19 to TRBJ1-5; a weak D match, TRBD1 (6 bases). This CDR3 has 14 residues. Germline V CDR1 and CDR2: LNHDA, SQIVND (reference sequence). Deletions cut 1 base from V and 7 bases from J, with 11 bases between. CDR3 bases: TGTGCCAGTAGTATAGCAGGGGCCCGGCAGCCCCAGCATTTT. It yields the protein CASSIAGARQPQHF. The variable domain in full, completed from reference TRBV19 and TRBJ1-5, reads DGGITQSPKYLFRKEGQNVTLSCEQNLNHDAMYWYRQDPGQGLRLIYYSQIVNDFQKGDIAEGYSVSREKKESFPLTVTSAQKNPTAFYLCASSIAGARQPQHFGDGTRLSIL.

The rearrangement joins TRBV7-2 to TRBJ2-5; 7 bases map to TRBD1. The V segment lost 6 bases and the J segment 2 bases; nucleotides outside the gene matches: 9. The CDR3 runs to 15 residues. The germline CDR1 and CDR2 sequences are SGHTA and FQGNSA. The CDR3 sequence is CASSTGQERQETQYF. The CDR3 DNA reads TGTGCCAGCAGTACCGGACAGGAGAGACAAGAGACCCAGTACTTC.